The clone carrying this T cell receptor (beta chain) has a single count. This record belongs to a study of blood T cell repertoires in COVID-19. On the study more broadly: COVID-19 samples, acute and convalescent, were from the United States, Italy and Spain. The cDNA or gDNA used as material had been derived from T cells, B-cell-depleted T cells, or PBMCs.

Authors' methods: From reference gene primer amplification, estimates of nucleated cell counts were derived. Measured with immunoSEQ multiplex PCR; TCRdb has only the in-frame clones, and not every one. V and J calls and clone size come straight from that table; D and trimming were deduced from the DNA. The repertoire consists of about 200,000 clones, with approximately 83% occurring once and the leading ten covering 27%. V was pared by 4 bases and J by 4 bases, with 14 bases between. Germline CDR1 reads SQVTM; CDR2 reads ANQGSEA. This CDR3 comprises 13 residues. Sequencing was performed on peripheral blood. The chain has TRBV29-1 and TRBJ2-7, with D perhaps TRBD1 (5 bases). This TCR was recovered from a man in his forties with acute or convalescent COVID-19. In DNA form, the CDR3 reads TGCAGCGTTGGGGGCGGCCCTGATTACGAGCAGTACTTC. Its protein product is CSVGGGPDYEQYF.